A selection of T cell receptor beta chains follows, all from one sample in a study of CD8+ T cells in alopecia areata. Method: immunoSEQ multiplex PCR; TCRdb's copy keeps in-frame clones and lacks some. The table lists 170,000 or so clones, 59% of them singletons. The sample consisted of CD4+ T cells sorted from blood, taken at week 0. The receptor set was obtained from a human donor with alopecia areata. Each CDR3 is given with its conserved first and last residue. A D gene is named only where the DNA matches it firmly. Clone size is stated in some rows and not others, as once, few, many or a class when expanded.

CDR3: CASSYLPDRANYGYTF
DNA: TGTGCCAGCAGTTACTTACCGGACAGAGCTAACTATGGCTACACCTTC
J: TRBJ1-2
V: TRBV6-5
size: once
D: NA

CDR3: CSISFGGYGYTF
DNA: TGCAGCATTTCGTTTGGGGGGTATGGCTACACCTTC
J: TRBJ1-2
V: TRBV29-1
size: few
D: NA

CDR3: CASSSGASSYNEQFF
DNA: TGTGCCAGCAGCTCCGGGGCCAGCTCCTACAATGAGCAGTTCTTC
J: TRBJ2-1
V: TRBV5-5
size: few
D: NA

CDR3: CASSRGPAGANVLTF
DNA: TGTGCCAGCAGCCGTGGGCCAGCGGGGGCCAACGTCCTGACTTTC
J: TRBJ2-6
V: TRBV11-2
size: NA
D: NA

CDR3: CASPLEEGRGETQYF
DNA: TGTGCCAGCCCCCTAGAGGAGGGTAGGGGAGAGACCCAGTACTTC
J: TRBJ2-5
V: TRBV25-1
size: NA
D: NA

CDR3: CASSPDNTEAFF
DNA: TGTGCCAGCTCACCAGATAACACTGAAGCTTTCTTT
J: TRBJ1-1
V: TRBV18
size: NA
D: NA

CDR3: CASSTSGLGSRTIMNTEAFF
DNA: TGCGCCAGCAGCACCTCGGGGTTGGGCAGCCGCACGATAATGAACACTGAAGCTTTCTTT
J: TRBJ1-1
V: TRBV5-1
size: NA
D: NA

CDR3: CAWRTSGNTIYF
DNA: TGTGCCTGGAGGACCTCTGGAAACACCATATATTTT
J: TRBJ1-3
V: TRBV30
size: once
D: NA

CDR3: CASYAWTGSSYGYTF
DNA: TGTGCCAGCTACGCCTGGACAGGGAGTTCCTATGGCTACACCTTC
J: TRBJ1-2
V: TRBV6-5
size: NA
D: TRBD1

CDR3: CASSLEGYNEQFF
DNA: TGTGCCAGCAGTTTAGAGGGATACAATGAGCAGTTCTTC
J: TRBJ2-1
V: TRBV27
size: NA
D: NA

CDR3: CASSLLGGELFF
DNA: TGTGCCAGCAGTTTATTGGGAGGGGAGCTGTTTTTT
J: TRBJ2-2
V: TRBV27
size: NA
D: NA

CDR3: CASSGRIAGIGETQYF
DNA: TGTGCCAGCAGCGGTCGTATAGCGGGGATAGGAGAGACCCAGTACTTC
J: TRBJ2-5
V: TRBV6-6
size: once
D: TRBD2

CDR3: CASSPSGGRASQYF
DNA: TGTGCCAGCAGCCCGAGCGGGGGGCGGGCTTCTCAGTACTTC
J: TRBJ2-5
V: TRBV7-3
size: few
D: TRBD2

CDR3: CAWNRDPNTGELFF
DNA: TGTGCCTGGAACCGGGACCCCAACACCGGGGAGCTGTTTTTT
J: TRBJ2-2
V: TRBV30
size: NA
D: NA

CDR3: CSADFFDEQFF
DNA: TGCAGCGCCGACTTCTTCGATGAGCAGTTCTTC
J: TRBJ2-1
V: TRBV29-1
size: NA
D: NA

CDR3: CASSYSGGEGEQFF
DNA: TGCGCCAGCAGCTATAGCGGGGGGGAGGGTGAGCAGTTCTTC
J: TRBJ2-1
V: TRBV4-1
size: few
D: TRBD2

CDR3: CASSLAVLAYEQYF
DNA: TGTGCCAGCAGCCTGGCGGTCTTAGCCTACGAGCAGTACTTC
J: TRBJ2-7
V: TRBV7-2
size: once
D: NA

CDR3: CASSGGTGYEKLFF
DNA: TGTGCCAGCAGTGGAGGGACAGGGTATGAAAAACTGTTTTTT
J: TRBJ1-4
V: TRBV25-1
size: NA
D: TRBD1

CDR3: CSAETGRSIFNYGYTF
DNA: TGCAGCGCTGAGACTGGGAGAAGCATTTTTAACTATGGCTACACCTTC
J: TRBJ1-2
V: TRBV29-1
size: few
D: NA

CDR3: CASSQEQLATQYF
DNA: TGCGCCAGCAGCCAAGAACAGCTCGCGACCCAGTACTTC
J: TRBJ2-5
V: TRBV4-1
size: few
D: NA

CDR3: CAWSTGQGDEKLFF
DNA: TGTGCCTGGAGTACAGGACAGGGGGATGAAAAACTGTTTTTT
J: TRBJ1-4
V: TRBV30
size: few
D: TRBD1

CDR3: CSVADTGELFF
DNA: TGCAGCGTTGCTGACACCGGGGAGCTGTTTTTT
J: TRBJ2-2
V: TRBV29-1
size: NA
D: NA

CDR3: CASSRGGNGYTF
DNA: TGTGCCAGCAGCAGGGGAGGCAATGGCTACACCTTC
J: TRBJ1-2
V: TRBV4-2
size: NA
D: NA

CDR3: CASRQDRAPERPQYF
DNA: TGTGCCAGCAGGCAAGACAGGGCCCCTGAGAGACCCCAGTACTTC
J: TRBJ2-5
V: TRBV6-5
size: NA
D: TRBD1

CDR3: CASSYWTGPYEQYF
DNA: TGTGCCAGCAGTTACTGGACAGGTCCCTACGAGCAGTACTTC
J: TRBJ2-7
V: TRBV6-5
size: NA
D: TRBD1

CDR3: CASSLFRQGNYEQYF
DNA: TGTGCCAGCAGTTTATTCCGACAGGGGAACTACGAGCAGTACTTC
J: TRBJ2-7
V: TRBV27
size: NA
D: TRBD1

CDR3: CASSNPTRKETQYF
DNA: TGCGCCAGCAGCAATCCGACAAGGAAAGAGACCCAGTACTTC
J: TRBJ2-5
V: TRBV4-1
size: NA
D: NA

CDR3: CASSQVRNNEQFF
DNA: TGTGCCAGCAGCCAAGTCAGAAACAATGAGCAGTTCTTC
J: TRBJ2-1
V: TRBV14
size: NA
D: NA

CDR3: CASVRGTGASPLHF
DNA: TGTGCCAGCGTCCGGGGGACAGGGGCGTCACCCCTCCACTTT
J: TRBJ1-6
V: TRBV7-9
size: NA
D: TRBD1

CDR3: CASSLPLGHQPQHF
DNA: TGTGCCAGCAGTTTACCCCTAGGCCATCAGCCCCAGCATTTT
J: TRBJ1-5
V: TRBV28
size: NA
D: NA

CDR3: CAWSSRYANYGYTF
DNA: TGTGCCTGGAGTTCCCGTTATGCTAACTATGGCTACACCTTC
J: TRBJ1-2
V: TRBV30
size: NA
D: NA

CDR3: CASRTGRLNTEAFF
DNA: TGTGCCAGTAGGACGGGACGGTTGAACACTGAAGCTTTCTTT
J: TRBJ1-1
V: TRBV19
size: few
D: NA

CDR3: CASSLGQSPYGYTF
DNA: TGTGCCAGCTCACTGGGACAGTCACCCTATGGCTACACCTTC
J: TRBJ1-2
V: TRBV18
size: NA
D: TRBD1

CDR3: CASSFGRGETQYF
DNA: TGTGCCAGCAGCTTCGGCCGGGGAGAGACCCAGTACTTC
J: TRBJ2-5
V: TRBV11-3
size: once
D: NA

CDR3: CASSYRGRRSPLHF
DNA: TGTGCCAGCAGTTACAGAGGGCGTCGTTCACCCCTCCACTTT
J: TRBJ1-6
V: TRBV6-5
size: NA
D: NA

CDR3: CASSGLGGFYEQYF
DNA: TGTGCCAGCAGTGGTCTAGGAGGATTCTACGAGCAGTACTTC
J: TRBJ2-7
V: TRBV25-1
size: NA
D: NA

CDR3: CASRPAGVQETQYF
DNA: TGTGCCAGCAGGCCCGCCGGGGTGCAAGAGACCCAGTACTTC
J: TRBJ2-5
V: TRBV14
size: NA
D: NA

CDR3: CASRLQLNTEAFF
DNA: TGTGCCAGCAGGCTCCAGTTGAACACTGAAGCTTTCTTT
J: TRBJ1-1
V: TRBV2
size: few
D: NA

CDR3: CASAPPRDRTEAFF
DNA: TGTGCTAGTGCCCCGCCCCGGGACCGCACTGAAGCTTTCTTT
J: TRBJ1-1
V: TRBV12-5
size: NA
D: NA

CDR3: CAWPITGIAPNTGELFF
DNA: TGTGCCTGGCCTATCACTGGGATAGCCCCGAACACCGGGGAGCTGTTTTTT
J: TRBJ2-2
V: TRBV30
size: NA
D: NA

CDR3: CASSPGQLNTEAFF
DNA: TGCGCCAGCAGCCCGGGACAGCTGAACACTGAAGCTTTCTTT
J: TRBJ1-1
V: TRBV4-1
size: few
D: TRBD1

CDR3: CSVVGSGGRNTEAFF
DNA: TGCAGCGTGGTTGGGTCAGGGGGGAGGAACACTGAAGCTTTCTTT
J: TRBJ1-1
V: TRBV29-1
size: NA
D: TRBD1

CDR3: CSVAHWGGNIQYF
DNA: TGCAGCGTTGCTCACTGGGGTGGTAACATTCAGTACTTC
J: TRBJ2-4
V: TRBV29-1
size: NA
D: NA

CDR3: CASSPSGTYEQYF
DNA: TGTGCCAGCAGTCCGTCAGGCACCTACGAGCAGTACTTC
J: TRBJ2-7
V: TRBV27
size: NA
D: NA

CDR3: CASSRDRAGTDTQYF
DNA: TGTGCCAGCAGCCGGGACAGGGCAGGGACAGATACGCAGTATTTT
J: TRBJ2-3
V: TRBV7-9
size: NA
D: TRBD1

CDR3: CAWRGQGGYEQYF
DNA: TGTGCCTGGAGAGGTCAGGGCGGCTACGAGCAGTACTTC
J: TRBJ2-7
V: TRBV30
size: NA
D: NA

CDR3: CASSTGLAGPYEQYF
DNA: TGTGCCAGCAGCACGGGACTAGCGGGGCCCTACGAGCAGTACTTC
J: TRBJ2-7
V: TRBV7-9
size: NA
D: TRBD2

CDR3: CASSLDGGPNIQYF
DNA: TGTGCCAGCAGCTTAGACGGGGGGCCTAACATTCAGTACTTC
J: TRBJ2-4
V: TRBV7-9
size: few
D: NA

CDR3: CASSYAGGPNNEQFF
DNA: TGTGCCAGCAGCTACGCGGGGGGGCCGAACAATGAGCAGTTCTTC
J: TRBJ2-1
V: TRBV9
size: NA
D: TRBD2

CDR3: CASSEEVFGTQYF
DNA: TGTGCCAGCAGTGAAGAAGTTTTTGGTACGCAGTATTTT
J: TRBJ2-3
V: TRBV2
size: NA
D: NA

CDR3: CSARRGGEQFF
DNA: TGCAGTGCTAGACGAGGGGGTGAGCAGTTCTTC
J: TRBJ2-1
V: TRBV20-1
size: NA
D: NA

CDR3: CASSPPSDHEQYF
DNA: TGTGCCAGCAGCCCGCCCTCGGACCACGAGCAGTACTTC
J: TRBJ2-7
V: TRBV7-2
size: few
D: NA

CDR3: CASSGTGGQETQYF
DNA: TGCGCCAGCAGCGGAACAGGGGGCCAAGAGACCCAGTACTTC
J: TRBJ2-5
V: TRBV5-1
size: NA
D: TRBD1

CDR3: CSVGAESTGELFF
DNA: TGCAGCGTTGGAGCCGAGTCCACCGGGGAGCTGTTTTTT
J: TRBJ2-2
V: TRBV29-1
size: few
D: NA

CDR3: CASSFPVGNTGELFF
DNA: TGCGCCAGCAGCTTTCCGGTGGGGAACACCGGGGAGCTGTTTTTT
J: TRBJ2-2
V: TRBV5-1
size: NA
D: NA

CDR3: CASSQGGPNYGYTF
DNA: TGTGCCAGCAGTCAGGGTGGACCTAACTATGGCTACACCTTC
J: TRBJ1-2
V: TRBV2
size: NA
D: NA

CDR3: CASSQTPQGPISYEQYF
DNA: TGCGCCAGCAGCCAAACGCCCCAGGGCCCAATCTCCTACGAGCAGTACTTC
J: TRBJ2-7
V: TRBV4-1
size: NA
D: NA

CDR3: CASSQESGAYNSPLHF
DNA: TGTGCCAGCAGCCAAGAGTCTGGGGCCTATAATTCACCCCTCCACTTT
J: TRBJ1-6
V: TRBV4-2
size: NA
D: NA

CDR3: CASSPTETYEQYF
DNA: TGTGCCAGCTCACCGACAGAGACCTACGAGCAGTACTTC
J: TRBJ2-7
V: TRBV18
size: few
D: NA

CDR3: CSVQGQNNQPQHF
DNA: TGCAGCGTTCAGGGACAGAACAATCAGCCCCAGCATTTT
J: TRBJ1-5
V: TRBV29-1
size: NA
D: TRBD1